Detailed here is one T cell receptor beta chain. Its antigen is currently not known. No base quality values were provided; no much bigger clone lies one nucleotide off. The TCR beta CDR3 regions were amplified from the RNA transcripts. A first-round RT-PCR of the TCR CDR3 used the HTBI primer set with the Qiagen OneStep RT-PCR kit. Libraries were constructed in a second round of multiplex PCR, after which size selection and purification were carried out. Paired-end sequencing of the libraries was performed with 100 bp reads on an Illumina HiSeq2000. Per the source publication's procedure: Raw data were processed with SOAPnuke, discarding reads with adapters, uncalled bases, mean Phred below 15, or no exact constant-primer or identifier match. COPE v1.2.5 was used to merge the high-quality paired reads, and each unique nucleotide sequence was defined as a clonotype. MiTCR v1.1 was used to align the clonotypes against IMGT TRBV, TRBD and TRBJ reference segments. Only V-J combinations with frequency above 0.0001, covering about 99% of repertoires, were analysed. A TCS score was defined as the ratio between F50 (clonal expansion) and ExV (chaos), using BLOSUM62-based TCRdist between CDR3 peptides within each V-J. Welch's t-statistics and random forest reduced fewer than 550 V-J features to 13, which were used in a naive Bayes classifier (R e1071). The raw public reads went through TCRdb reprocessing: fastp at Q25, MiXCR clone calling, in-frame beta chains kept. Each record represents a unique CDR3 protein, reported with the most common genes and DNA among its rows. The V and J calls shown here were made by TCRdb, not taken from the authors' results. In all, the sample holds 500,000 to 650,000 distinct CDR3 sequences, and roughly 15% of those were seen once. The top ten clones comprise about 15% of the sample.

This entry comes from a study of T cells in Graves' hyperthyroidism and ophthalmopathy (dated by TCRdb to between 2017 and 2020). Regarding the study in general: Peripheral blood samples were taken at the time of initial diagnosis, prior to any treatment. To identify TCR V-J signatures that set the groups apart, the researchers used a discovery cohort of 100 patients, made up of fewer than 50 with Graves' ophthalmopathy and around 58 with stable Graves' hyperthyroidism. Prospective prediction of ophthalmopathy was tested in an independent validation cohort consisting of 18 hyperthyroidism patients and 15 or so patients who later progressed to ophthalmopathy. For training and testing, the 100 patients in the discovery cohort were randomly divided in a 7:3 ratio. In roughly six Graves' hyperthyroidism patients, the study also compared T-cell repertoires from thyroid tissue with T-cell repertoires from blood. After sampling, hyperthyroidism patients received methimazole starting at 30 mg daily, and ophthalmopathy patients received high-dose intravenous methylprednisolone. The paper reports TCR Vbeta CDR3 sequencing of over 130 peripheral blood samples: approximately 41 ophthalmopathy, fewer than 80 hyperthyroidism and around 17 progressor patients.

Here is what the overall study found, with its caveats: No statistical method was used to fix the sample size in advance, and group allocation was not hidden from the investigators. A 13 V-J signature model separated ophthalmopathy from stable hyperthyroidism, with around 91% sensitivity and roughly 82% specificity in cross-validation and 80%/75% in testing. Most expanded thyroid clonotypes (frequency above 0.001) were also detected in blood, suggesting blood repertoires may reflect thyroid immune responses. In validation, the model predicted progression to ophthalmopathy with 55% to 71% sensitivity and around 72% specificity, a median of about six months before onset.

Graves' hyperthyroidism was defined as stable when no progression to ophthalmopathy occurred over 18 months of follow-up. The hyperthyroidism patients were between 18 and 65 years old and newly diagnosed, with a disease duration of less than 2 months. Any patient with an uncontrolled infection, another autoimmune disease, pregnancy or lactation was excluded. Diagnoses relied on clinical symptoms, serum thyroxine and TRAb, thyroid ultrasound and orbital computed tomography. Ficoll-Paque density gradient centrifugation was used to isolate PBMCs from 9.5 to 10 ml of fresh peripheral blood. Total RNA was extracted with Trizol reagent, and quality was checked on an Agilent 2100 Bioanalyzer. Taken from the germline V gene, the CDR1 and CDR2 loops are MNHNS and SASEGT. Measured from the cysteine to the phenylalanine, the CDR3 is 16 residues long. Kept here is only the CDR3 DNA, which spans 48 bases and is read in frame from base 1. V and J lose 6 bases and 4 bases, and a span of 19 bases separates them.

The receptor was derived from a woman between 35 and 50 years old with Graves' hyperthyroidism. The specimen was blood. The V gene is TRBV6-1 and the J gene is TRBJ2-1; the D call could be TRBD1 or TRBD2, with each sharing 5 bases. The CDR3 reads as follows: CASRDTEASWYNEQFF. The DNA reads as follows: TGTGCCAGCAGGGACACCGAAGCTAGCTGGTACAATGAGCAGTTCTTC.